These 7 T cell receptor beta chains share one sample of origin, sequenced in a study of T cell responses to AZD1222 COVID-19 vaccine. This table comes from immunoSEQ multiplex PCR, and its TCRdb copy is limited to in-frame clones, with some not included. The sample consists of roughly 100,000 clones, approximately 91% of them appearing once. Sequencing used peripheral blood, obtained on day 0 of AZD1222 vaccination. These receptor sequences come from an adult in good health.

The rearrangement joins TRBV6-2 or TRBV6-3 to TRBJ2-3; D is unclear. CDR3 size: 13 residues. Trimming removed 6 bases from V and 2 bases from J, with 9 bases in between. In germline, CDR1 is MNHEY, CDR2 SVGEGT. CDR3 amino acids: CASSGRNTDTQYF. The CDR3 nucleotides are TGTGCCAGCAGCGGTCGAAACACAGATACGCAGTATTTT.

This chain links TRBV18 with TRBJ2-7; D is unresolved. Deletions cut 2 bases from V and 0 bases from J, with 8 bases between. Germline V CDR1 and CDR2: KGHSH, LQKENI. There are 14 residues in the CDR3. CDR3 sequence (DNA): TGTGCCAGCTCACCAGGGATCGCCTCCTACGAGCAGTACTTC. This sequence encodes CASSPGIASYEQYF. The full variable domain, rest sourced from reference TRBV18 and TRBJ2-7, is NAGVMQNPRHLVRRRGQEARLRCSPMKGHSHVYWYRQLPEEGLKFMVYLQKENIIDESGMPKERFSAEFPKEGPSILRIQQVVRGDSAAYFCASSPGIASYEQYFGPGTRLTVT.

The V and J genes are TRBV7-2 and TRBJ2-5; TRBD2 aligns across 10 bases. J gave up 3 bases and V 2 bases, and 3 bases lay outside the gene matches. The CDR3 loop spans 15 amino acids. The germline V gene has CDR1 SGHTA and CDR2 FQGNSA. DNA of the CDR3: TGTGCCAGCAGCTTATACACTAGCGGGGAAGAGACCCAGTACTTC. As protein: CASSLYTSGEETQYF.

The rearrangement links TRBV6-1 to TRBJ2-2, with unresolved D. V was trimmed by 2 bases and J by 7 bases, leaving 5 bases between them. The CDR3 length is 12 residues. Germline CDR1 MNHNS, CDR2 SASEGT. DNA of the CDR3: TGTGCCAGCAGTGAATGGGACGGGGAGCTGTTTTTT. This gives the protein CASSEWDGELFF.

V is TRBV6-1 and J is TRBJ2-1; a weak D match, TRBD2 (6 bases). The V gene's germline CDR1 is MNHNS and CDR2 SASEGT. The CDR3 contains 16 residues. Deletions cut 4 bases from V and 3 bases from J, with 16 bases between. The CDR3 sequence: CASSGTGTEIYNEQFF. In DNA form, the CDR3 reads TGTGCCAGCAGTGGCACCGGGACTGAGATCTACAATGAGCAGTTCTTC.

DNA for the CDR3: TGTGCCACCAGTGATTCGGGGGGGGTTCATAAGCCCCAGCATTTT. This sequence encodes CATSDSGGVHKPQHF. The chain uses TRBV24-1 and TRBJ1-5, with D possibly TRBD1 on 5 matching bases. CDR3 size: 15 residues. V lost 2 bases and J 8 bases, leaving 15 bases between the germline ends. Germline CDR1 is KGHDR and CDR2 is SFDVKD.

CDR3 protein: CASSPATSGGNQETQYF. The CDR3 coding sequence is TGTGCCAGCAGCCCCGCTACGAGCGGGGGGAACCAAGAGACCCAGTACTTC. This chain uses TRBV9 with TRBJ2-5; 9 nucleotides align to TRBD2. Germline lookup yields CDR1 SGDLS and CDR2 YYNGEE. This CDR3 has 17 amino acids. The V gene end was trimmed by 4 bases and the J gene end by 0 bases; junction bases not matched to a gene: 10.